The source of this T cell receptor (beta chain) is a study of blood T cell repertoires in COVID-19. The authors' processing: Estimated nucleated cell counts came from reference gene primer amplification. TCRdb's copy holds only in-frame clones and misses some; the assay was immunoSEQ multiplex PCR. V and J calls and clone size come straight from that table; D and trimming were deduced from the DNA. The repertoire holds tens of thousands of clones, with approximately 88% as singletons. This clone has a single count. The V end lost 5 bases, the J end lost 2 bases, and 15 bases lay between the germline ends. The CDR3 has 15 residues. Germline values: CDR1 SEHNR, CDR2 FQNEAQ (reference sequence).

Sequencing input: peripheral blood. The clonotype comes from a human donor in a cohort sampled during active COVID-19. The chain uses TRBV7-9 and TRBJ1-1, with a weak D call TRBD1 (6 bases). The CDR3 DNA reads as TGTGCCAGCAGCCCCGTCACAGGGCCAAACACTGAAGCTTTCTTT. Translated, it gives CASSPVTGPNTEAFF.